This TCR beta chain was identified during a study of B cell selection in AIRE deficiency. Broader study findings: With only TCRbeta sequenced, around 40% of shared healthy Treg sequences overlapped Tconv. Around 30% of healthy-shared Treg sequences were found among patient Tconv cells. Of some 4,000 shared Treg TCRbeta sequences, roughly 32% were healthy-donor-only and just under 9.5% patient-only.

This clone counts as medium-sized. Its antigen is not identified. The data were produced by immunoSEQ multiplex PCR, yet TCRdb's version contains in-frame clones alone and is incomplete. Of tens of thousands of clones in the sample, about 93% are singletons; the top ten hold about 1.5%. The regulatory T cell sort gate was CD4+CD25hiCD127low/negative. V was pared by 4 bases and J by 7 bases, with 18 bases between. Germline CDR1 and CDR2: SGHKS and YYEKEE (reference sequence). This CDR3 comprises 15 residues. The rearrangement joins TRBV5-5 to TRBJ1-3; D might be TRBD1 (6 bases). Material for sequencing was CD4+CD25+ Tregs sorted from PBMCs. The source is a human donor in good health. CDR3 residues: CASSPSPTGGNTIYF. The CDR3 bases are TGTGCCAGCAGCCCCTCTCCGACAGGAGGGAACACCATATATTTT.